This TCR beta chain was observed in a study of T cells in Graves' hyperthyroidism and ophthalmopathy. Authors of the study amplified TCR beta CDR3 regions from RNA transcripts. Carried out on the TCR CDR3, a first-round RT-PCR used the HTBI primer set. One entry per CDR3 protein, called by TCRdb with MiXCR from the multiplex PCR reads. The table has more than 500,000 distinct CDR3 sequences, over 12% seen once. In its sample, this clonotype was seen many times. Each person with ophthalmopathy scored at least 3 on the Clinical Activity Score, reached NOSPECS grade 4 or higher, and had been ill under 3 months. J was trimmed by 6 bases and V by 2 bases; bases with no gene match: 4. The CDR3 contains 13 residues. The germline V gene has CDR1 MNHEY and CDR2 SVGAGI.

J is TRBJ2-7 and V is TRBV6-5, with 7 nucleotides matching TRBD1. The sequence came from a woman between 40 and 50 years old with Graves' ophthalmopathy. What was sequenced was blood. The DNA for the CDR3 is TGTGCCAGCAGTTACGGGACAGTCTCCGAGCAGTACTTC. Translated, it gives CASSYGTVSEQYF.